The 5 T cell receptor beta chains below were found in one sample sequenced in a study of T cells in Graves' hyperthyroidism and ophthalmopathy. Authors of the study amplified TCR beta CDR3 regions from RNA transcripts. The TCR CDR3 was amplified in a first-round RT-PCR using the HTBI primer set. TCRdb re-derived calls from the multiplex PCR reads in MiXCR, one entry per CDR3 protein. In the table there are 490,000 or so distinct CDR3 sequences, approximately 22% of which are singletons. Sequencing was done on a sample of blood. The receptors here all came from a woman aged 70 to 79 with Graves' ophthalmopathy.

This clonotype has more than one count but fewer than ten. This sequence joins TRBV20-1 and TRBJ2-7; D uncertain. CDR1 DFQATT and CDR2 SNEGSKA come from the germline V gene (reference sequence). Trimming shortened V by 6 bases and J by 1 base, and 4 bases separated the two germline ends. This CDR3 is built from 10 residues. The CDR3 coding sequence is TGCAGTGCCCGTTCCTACGAGCAGTACTTC. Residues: CSARSYEQYF.

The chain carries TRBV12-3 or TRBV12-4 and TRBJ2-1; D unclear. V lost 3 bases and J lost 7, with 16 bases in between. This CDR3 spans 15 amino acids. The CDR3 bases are TGTGCCAGCAGTTTCGGCCAGAACCCGAAGAATGAGCAGTTCTTC. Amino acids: CASSFGQNPKNEQFF.

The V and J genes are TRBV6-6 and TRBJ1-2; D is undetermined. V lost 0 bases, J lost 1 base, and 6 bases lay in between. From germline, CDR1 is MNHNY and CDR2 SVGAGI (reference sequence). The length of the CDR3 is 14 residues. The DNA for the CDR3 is TGTGCCAGCAGTTACTCTCGCAGTAACTATGGCTACACCTTC. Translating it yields CASSYSRSNYGYTF.

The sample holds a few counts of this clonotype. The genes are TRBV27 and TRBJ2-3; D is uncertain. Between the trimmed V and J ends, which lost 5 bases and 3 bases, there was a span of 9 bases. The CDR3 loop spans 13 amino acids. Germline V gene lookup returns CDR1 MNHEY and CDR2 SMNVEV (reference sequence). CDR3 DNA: TGTGCCAGCAGTCCCCGGTTGACAGATACGCAGTATTTT. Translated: CASSPRLTDTQYF.

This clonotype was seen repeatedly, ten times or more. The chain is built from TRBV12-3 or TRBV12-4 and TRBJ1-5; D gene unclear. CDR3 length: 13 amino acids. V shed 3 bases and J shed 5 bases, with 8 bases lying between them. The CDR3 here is CASSFGGDQPQHF. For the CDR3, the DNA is TGTGCCAGCAGTTTCGGAGGAGATCAGCCCCAGCATTTT.